The clone carrying this TCR beta chain was observed a few times. The antigen is undetermined. The source of the sample is a study of cytomegalovirus exposure and HLA in healthy donors. CDR1 SQVTM and CDR2 ANQGSEA come from the germline V gene. The CDR3 is 16 amino acids. The junction had 16 bases not matched to a gene; V was cut back by 6 bases and J by 7 bases. Broader study findings: Certain indistinguishable V segments, among them TRBV6-2 and TRBV6-3, were excluded.

Both 60 Vbeta primers and 13 Jbeta primers went into the PCR. Sequencing was performed with immunoSEQ multiplex PCR; in TCRdb, only in-frame clones are kept and a portion is missing. The table lists 120,000 or so clones, about 8.6% of them singletons. Among the donors, all were healthy bone marrow donors. The receptor was derived from a woman in her forties in good health and CMV-seropositive. The sample taken for sequencing was PBMCs. The chain is built from TRBV29-1 and TRBJ2-3, with 10 nucleotides matching TRBD1. The CDR3 protein is CSVVTGDRGLSHTQYF. The CDR3 nucleotides are TGCAGCGTCGTGACAGGCGACAGGGGGCTGTCACATACGCAGTATTTT.